These 10 T cell receptor beta chains were all obtained from the same sample, sequenced in a study of graft-versus-host responses after intestinal transplantation. Method: immunoSEQ multiplex PCR; TCRdb's copy keeps in-frame clones and lacks some. Of about 23,000 clones listed, around 78% are singletons. Both intraepithelial and lamina propria lymphocytes were released by processing graft tissue. The sequencing here drew on ileum tissue, taken 12 days after intestinal transplant. The receptors were sampled from a human patient who received an intestinal transplant, so some T cells may come from the graft donor.

In DNA, the CDR3 is TGTGCCAGCAGTCGGACAGGGGGAAACACTGAAGCTTTCTTT. Its protein is CASSRTGGNTEAFF. This chain joins TRBV27 and TRBJ1-1; 10 bases are shared with TRBD1. J was trimmed by 2 bases and V by 5 bases; bases with no gene match: 2. CDR1 and CDR2 (germline): MNHEY, SMNVEV (reference sequence). The CDR3 sequence is 14 residues long.

The chain is built from TRBV9 and TRBJ2-6; the match to TRBD2 covers 12 bases. Germline-derived CDR1 and CDR2 are SGDLS and YYNGEE. Trimming removed 0 bases from V and 1 base from J; junction bases left unmatched: 2. The CDR3 has 18 residues. This CDR3 is CASSVVGLAGSGANVLTF. DNA of the CDR3: TGTGCCAGCAGCGTAGTGGGACTAGCGGGTTCTGGGGCCAACGTCCTGACTTTC.

This chain uses TRBV11-3 with TRBJ2-7, with TRBD1 identical over 7 bases. V shed 1 base, J shed 7 bases, and the junction held 7 bases outside the gene matches. Germline V CDR1 and CDR2: SGHNT, YENEEA. The CDR3 has 14 residues. The CDR3 protein is CASSLVGGQAEQYF. The CDR3 nucleotides read TGTGCCAGCAGCTTAGTAGGCGGACAGGCGGAGCAGTACTTC.

As DNA, the CDR3 is TGCAGCGTCGTTGACCGGACAGGCGGGGGCTACACCTTC. It translates to CSVVDRTGGGYTF. The chain couples TRBV29-1 to TRBJ1-2, with TRBD1 matching 7 bases. After removal of 6 bases from V and 8 bases from J, the junction contained 12 bases not matched to a gene. The CDR3 loop spans 13 amino acids. Per germline, CDR1 SQVTM and CDR2 ANQGSEA.

J is TRBJ2-5 and V is TRBV5-4, with 9 positions matching TRBD2. The CDR3 has 14 amino acids. The germline CDR1 and CDR2 sequences are SGHNT and YYREEE (reference sequence). The V gene end was trimmed by 7 bases and the J gene end by 5 bases; junction bases not matched to a gene: 9. CDR3 DNA sequence: TGTGCCAGCGGGGATAGCGGGGGCGGGGAGACCCAGTACTTC. It translates to CASGDSGGGETQYF.

As regards this clone: A junction end diverges from the germline sequence, so it may reflect a read error. The identical CDR3 is also encoded by other nucleotide sequences in the sample. V gene TRBV7-9 combines with J gene TRBJ1-6; 8 bases align to TRBD1. CDR3 length equals 15 residues. CDR1 is SEHNR and CDR2 is FQNEAQ in the germline V gene (reference sequence). CDR3 nucleotide sequence: TGTGCCAGCACCAGTCAGGGGGCGTCTAATTCACCCCTCCACTTC. Protein product: CASTSQGASNSPLHF.

The chain couples TRBV13 to TRBJ1-1, with 8 bases aligning to TRBD1. V dropped 5 bases and J dropped 1; count of bases not matched to a gene: 9. Per the germline V gene, CDR1 is PRHDT and CDR2 is FYEKMQ (reference sequence). CDR3 length: 16 amino acids. The CDR3 is CASSNYLGTGNTEAFF. CDR3 bases: TGTGCCAGCAGCAATTATTTGGGGACAGGGAACACTGAAGCTTTCTTT.

The chain employs TRBV5-6 and TRBJ2-5, with a tentative D call TRBD1 (5 bases). CDR3 size: 14 residues. The germline V gene encodes CDR1 SGHDT and CDR2 YYEEEE. Deletions cut 0 bases from V and 2 bases from J, with 8 bases between. CDR3 in amino acids: CASSLAGHQETQYF. CDR3 coding DNA: TGTGCCAGCAGCTTGGCCGGACATCAAGAGACCCAGTACTTC.

CDR3 DNA sequence: TGTGCCAGCAGCTTAGGGTCAGGTTATGAGCAGTTCTTC. Residues: CASSLGSGYEQFF. V and J are TRBV11-3 and TRBJ2-1, with D hard to call. V gave up 1 base and J gave up 8 bases, with 9 bases separating them. CDR1 and CDR2 (germline): SGHNT, YENEEA. This CDR3 has 13 amino acids.

The chain has TRBV7-9 and TRBJ2-1; TRBD1 matches at 7 bases. CDR3 length: 13 residues. V lost 5 bases and J lost 6; bases outside the gene matches: 4. Germline V gives CDR1 SEHNR, CDR2 FQNEAQ (reference sequence). CDR3 residues: CASSDGTVNEQFF. The DNA of the CDR3 is TGTGCCAGCAGCGACGGGACAGTCAATGAGCAGTTCTTC.